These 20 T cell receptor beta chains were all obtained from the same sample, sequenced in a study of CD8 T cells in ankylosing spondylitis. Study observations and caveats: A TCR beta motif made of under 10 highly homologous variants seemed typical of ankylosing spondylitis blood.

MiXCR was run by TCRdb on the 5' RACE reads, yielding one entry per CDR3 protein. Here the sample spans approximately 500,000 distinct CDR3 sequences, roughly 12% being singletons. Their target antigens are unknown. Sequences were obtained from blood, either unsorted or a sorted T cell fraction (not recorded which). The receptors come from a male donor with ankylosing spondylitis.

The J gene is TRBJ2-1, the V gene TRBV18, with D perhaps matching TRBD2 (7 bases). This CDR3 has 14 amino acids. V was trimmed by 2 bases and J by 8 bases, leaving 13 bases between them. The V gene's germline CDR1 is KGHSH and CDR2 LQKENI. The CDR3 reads CASSPMGGGDEQFF. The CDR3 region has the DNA TGTGCCAGCTCACCAATGGGGGGGGGCGATGAGCAGTTCTTC.

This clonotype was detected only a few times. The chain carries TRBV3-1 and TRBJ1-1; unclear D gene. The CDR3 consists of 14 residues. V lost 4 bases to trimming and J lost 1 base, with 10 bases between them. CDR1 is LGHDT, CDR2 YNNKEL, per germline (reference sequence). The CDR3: CASSLPAPNTEAFF. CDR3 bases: TGTGCCAGCAGCCTCCCCGCACCGAACACTGAAGCTTTCTTT.

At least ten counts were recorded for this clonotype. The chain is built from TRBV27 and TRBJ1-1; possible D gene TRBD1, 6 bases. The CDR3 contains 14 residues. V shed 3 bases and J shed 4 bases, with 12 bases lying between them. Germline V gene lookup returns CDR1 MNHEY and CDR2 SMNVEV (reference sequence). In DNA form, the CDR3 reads TGTGCCAGCAGTTTCGGGGGCGAAGGCACTGAAGCTTTCTTT. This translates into CASSFGGEGTEAFF.

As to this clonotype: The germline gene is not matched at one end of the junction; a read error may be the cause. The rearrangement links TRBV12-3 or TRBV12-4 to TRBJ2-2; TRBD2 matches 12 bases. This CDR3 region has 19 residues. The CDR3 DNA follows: TGTGCCTGCAGTTTAGCCACACTAGCGGGAGGTCGGAACACCGGGGAGCTGTTTTTT. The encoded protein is CACSLATLAGGRNTGELFF.

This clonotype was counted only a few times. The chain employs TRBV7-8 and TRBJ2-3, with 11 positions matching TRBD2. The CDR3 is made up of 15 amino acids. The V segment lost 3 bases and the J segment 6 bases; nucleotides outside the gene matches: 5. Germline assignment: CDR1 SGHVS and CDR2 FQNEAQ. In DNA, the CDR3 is TGTGCCAGCAGCTTCACTAGCGGGAGCGTCGATACGCAGTATTTT. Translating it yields CASSFTSGSVDTQYF.

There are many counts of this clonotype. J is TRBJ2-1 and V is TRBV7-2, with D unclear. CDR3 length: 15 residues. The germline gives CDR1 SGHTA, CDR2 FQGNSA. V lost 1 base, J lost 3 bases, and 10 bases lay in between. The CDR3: CASSLGRVLYNEQFF. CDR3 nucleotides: TGTGCCAGCAGCTTAGGACGGGTCCTCTACAATGAGCAGTTCTTC.

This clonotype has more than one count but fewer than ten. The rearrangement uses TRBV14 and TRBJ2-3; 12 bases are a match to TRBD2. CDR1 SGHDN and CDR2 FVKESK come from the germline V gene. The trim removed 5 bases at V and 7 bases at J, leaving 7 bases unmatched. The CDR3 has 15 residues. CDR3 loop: CASSFLAGGVNTQYF. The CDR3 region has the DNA TGTGCCAGCAGCTTCCTAGCGGGAGGGGTGAATACGCAGTATTTT.

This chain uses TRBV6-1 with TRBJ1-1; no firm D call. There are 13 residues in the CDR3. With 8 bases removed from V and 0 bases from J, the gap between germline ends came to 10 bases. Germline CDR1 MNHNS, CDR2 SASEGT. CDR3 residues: CASPQSMNTEAFF. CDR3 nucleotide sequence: TGTGCCAGCCCACAGAGCATGAACACTGAAGCTTTCTTT.

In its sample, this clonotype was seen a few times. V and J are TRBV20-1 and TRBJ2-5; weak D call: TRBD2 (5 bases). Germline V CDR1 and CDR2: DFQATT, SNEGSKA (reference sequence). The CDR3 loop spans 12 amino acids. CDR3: CSIRAGQETQYF. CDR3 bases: TGCAGCATTAGGGCGGGCCAAGAGACCCAGTACTTC.

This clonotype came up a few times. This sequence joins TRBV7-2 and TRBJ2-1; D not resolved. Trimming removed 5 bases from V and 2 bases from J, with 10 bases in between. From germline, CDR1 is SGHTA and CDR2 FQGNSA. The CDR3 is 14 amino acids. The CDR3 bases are TGTGCCAGCAGCCGTGGTGCGGCCTACAATGAGCAGTTCTTC. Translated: CASSRGAAYNEQFF.

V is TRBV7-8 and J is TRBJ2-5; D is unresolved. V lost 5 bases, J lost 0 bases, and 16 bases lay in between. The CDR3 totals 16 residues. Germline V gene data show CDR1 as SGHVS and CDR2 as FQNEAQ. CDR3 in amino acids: CASSRTGGPYQETQYF. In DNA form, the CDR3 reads TGTGCCAGCAGCCGAACTGGCGGCCCTTACCAAGAGACCCAGTACTTC.

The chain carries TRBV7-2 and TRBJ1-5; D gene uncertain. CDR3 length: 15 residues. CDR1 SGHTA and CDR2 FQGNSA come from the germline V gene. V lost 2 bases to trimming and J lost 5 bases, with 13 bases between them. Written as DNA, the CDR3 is TGTGCCAGCAGCTTAACTCCGGGGATGGATCAGCCCCAGCATTTT. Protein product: CASSLTPGMDQPQHF.

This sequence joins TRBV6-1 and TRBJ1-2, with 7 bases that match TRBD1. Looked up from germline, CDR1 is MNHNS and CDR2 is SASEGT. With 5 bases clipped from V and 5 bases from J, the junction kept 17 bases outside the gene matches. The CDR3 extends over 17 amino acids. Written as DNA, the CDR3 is TGTGCCAGCAGTACGACCCGGGACCGACTACAGGGGTATGGCTACACCTTC. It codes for CASSTTRDRLQGYGYTF.

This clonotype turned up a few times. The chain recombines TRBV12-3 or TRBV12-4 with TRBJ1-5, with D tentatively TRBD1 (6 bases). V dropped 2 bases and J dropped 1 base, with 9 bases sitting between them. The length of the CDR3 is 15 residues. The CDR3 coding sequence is TGTGCCAGCAGTTTATCAGGGGCGAGCAATCAGCCCCAGCATTTT. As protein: CASSLSGASNQPQHF.

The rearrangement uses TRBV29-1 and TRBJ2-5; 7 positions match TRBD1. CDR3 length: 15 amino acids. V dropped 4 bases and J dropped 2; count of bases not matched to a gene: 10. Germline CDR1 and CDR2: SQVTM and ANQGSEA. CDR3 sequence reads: CSVGGPGQNQETQYF. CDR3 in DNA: TGCAGCGTTGGGGGTCCGGGACAGAATCAAGAGACCCAGTACTTC.

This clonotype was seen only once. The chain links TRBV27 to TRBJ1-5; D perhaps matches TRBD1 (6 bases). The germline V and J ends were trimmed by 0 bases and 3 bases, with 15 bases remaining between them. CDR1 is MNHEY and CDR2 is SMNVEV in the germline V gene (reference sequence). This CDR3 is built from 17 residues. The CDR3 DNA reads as TGTGCCAGCAGTTTATCGCTCAGGGGATCCCCCAATCAGCCCCAGCATTTT. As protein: CASSLSLRGSPNQPQHF.

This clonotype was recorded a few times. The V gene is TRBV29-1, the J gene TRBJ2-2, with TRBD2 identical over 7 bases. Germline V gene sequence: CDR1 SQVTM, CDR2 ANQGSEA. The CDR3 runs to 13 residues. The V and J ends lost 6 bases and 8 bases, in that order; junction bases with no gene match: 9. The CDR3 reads CSVSGRLTGELFF. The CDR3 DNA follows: TGCAGCGTGTCCGGGAGGTTAACGGGGGAGCTGTTTTTT.

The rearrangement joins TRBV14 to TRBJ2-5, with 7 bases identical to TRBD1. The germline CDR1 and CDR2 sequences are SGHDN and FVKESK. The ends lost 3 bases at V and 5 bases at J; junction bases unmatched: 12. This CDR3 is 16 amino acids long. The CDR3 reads CASSHSKQGPRETQYF. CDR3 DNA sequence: TGTGCCAGCAGCCATAGTAAACAGGGGCCGAGGGAGACCCAGTACTTC.

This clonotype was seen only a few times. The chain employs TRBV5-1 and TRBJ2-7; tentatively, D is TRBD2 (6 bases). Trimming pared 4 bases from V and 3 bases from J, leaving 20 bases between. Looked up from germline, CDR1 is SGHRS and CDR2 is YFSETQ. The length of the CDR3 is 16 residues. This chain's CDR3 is CASSTRAGKASYEQYF. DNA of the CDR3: TGCGCCAGCAGCACAAGAGCGGGTAAAGCAAGCTACGAGCAGTACTTC.

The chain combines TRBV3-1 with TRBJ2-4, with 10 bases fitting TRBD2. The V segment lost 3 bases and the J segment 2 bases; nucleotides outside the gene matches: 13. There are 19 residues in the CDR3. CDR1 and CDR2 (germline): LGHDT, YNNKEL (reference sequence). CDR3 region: CASSQEASGRRGSKNIQYF. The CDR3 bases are TGTGCCAGCAGCCAGGAGGCTAGCGGGAGACGTGGGTCCAAAAACATTCAGTACTTC.